A single sample is the source of the 13 T cell receptor beta chains below, sequenced in a study of spatial heterogeneity in lung cancer. General study findings and limits: Mutation counts in tumors were tracked by counts of expanded intratumoral alpha and beta TCRs.

TCRdb reprocessed the 5' RACE reads with MiXCR, giving one entry per CDR3 protein. The table lists several thousand distinct CDR3 sequences, under 5% of them singletons, with about 25% in the top ten. Their cognate antigens are unknown. Time point denoted: sample taken at primary tumor resection. Source: lung tumor tissue, taken at surgery. The receptors were sampled from a female donor with early-stage non-small cell lung cancer.

This clonotype was picked up many times. The chain recombines TRBV12-3 or TRBV12-4 with TRBJ2-3; possibly TRBD1 for D (6 bases). The CDR3 is 17 amino acids. Deletions cut 6 bases from V and 1 base from J, with 20 bases between. CDR3 in amino acids: CASRPQLGAPGTDTQYF. The CDR3 nucleotides are TGTGCCAGCAGACCCCAGCTGGGGGCTCCCGGCACAGATACGCAGTATTTT.

At least ten counts were recorded for this clonotype. This sequence joins TRBV6-2 or TRBV6-3 and TRBJ2-5; D tentatively reads TRBD1 or TRBD2 (5 bases each). The germline V gene has CDR1 MNHEY and CDR2 SVGEGT. V was pared by 9 bases and J by 3 bases, with 11 bases between. The CDR3 loop spans 12 amino acids. CDR3 DNA: TGTGCCAGGAGAGGGGAAAAAGAGACCCAGTACTTC. This encodes CARRGEKETQYF.

This clonotype is medium-sized in the sample. The CDR3 spells CSVAGGTREWAGELFF. The CDR3 DNA sequence: TGCAGCGTTGCGGGGGGGACTAGAGAATGGGCCGGGGAGCTGTTTTTT. V gene TRBV29-1 combines with J gene TRBJ2-2, with 8 bases that match TRBD2. J lost 6 bases, V lost 4 bases, and 13 bases had no gene match. This CDR3 region has 16 residues. Germline CDR1 and CDR2: SQVTM and ANQGSEA.

V is TRBV14 and J is TRBJ1-3; D not resolved. Germline CDR1 is SGHDN and CDR2 is FVKESK. CDR3 length: 15 residues. The V end was cut by 4 bases, the J end by 6 bases, with 16 bases between. CDR3: CASSLRGGRENTIYF. CDR3 DNA sequence: TGTGCCAGCAGCCTCCGAGGAGGGCGGGAAAACACCATATATTTT.

There are many counts of this clonotype. In DNA form, the CDR3 reads TGTGCCAGCAGCTTAACGGCGGGAGCGAATTGGAATGAGCAGTTCTTC. This translates into CASSLTAGANWNEQFF. The chain recombines TRBV11-2 with TRBJ2-1, with TRBD2 matching over 7 bases. Germline-derived CDR1 and CDR2 are SGHAT and FQNNGV. V was pared by 2 bases and J by 7 bases, with 11 bases of the junction left unmatched. This CDR3 contains 16 residues.

By sample share, this clonotype is medium-sized. V gene TRBV12-3 or TRBV12-4 combines with J gene TRBJ1-5, with no clear D. The CDR3 is made up of 12 amino acids. The V end was cut by 5 bases, the J end by 10 bases, with 12 bases between. The chain's CDR3 is CASSPEGLPQHF. CDR3 nucleotides: TGTGCCAGCAGTCCTGAAGGCCTCCCCCAGCATTTT.

This clonotype counts as medium-sized. J is TRBJ1-1 and V is TRBV28; D uncertain. V was trimmed by 5 bases and J by 0 bases, leaving 16 bases between them. Germline CDR1 is MDHEN and CDR2 is SYDVKM. There are 16 residues in the CDR3. This CDR3 reads CASSPSGLKMNTEAFF. The CDR3 DNA is TGTGCCAGCAGTCCCTCGGGCCTTAAAATGAACACTGAAGCTTTCTTT.

In this sample, this clonotype turned up many times. This chain links TRBV7-2 with TRBJ2-7, with 10 bases aligning to TRBD1. Germline V gives CDR1 SGHTA, CDR2 FQGNSA. The CDR3 sequence is 14 residues long. V lost 7 bases and J lost 2; bases outside the gene matches: 5. The CDR3 sequence is CASTLGQGAYEQYF. CDR3 in DNA: TGTGCCAGCACCCTTGGACAGGGGGCCTACGAGCAGTACTTC. Together with reference TRBV7-2 and TRBJ2-7, the CDR3 gives the full variable domain: GAGVSQSPSNKVTEKGKDVELRCDPISGHTALYWYRQSLGQGLEFLIYFQGNSAPDKSGLPSDRFSAERTGGSVSTLTIQRTQQEDSAVYLCASTLGQGAYEQYFGPGTRLTVT.

This clonotype is categorized as medium-sized. The chain links TRBV5-1 to TRBJ1-4; D is ambiguous. The germline gives CDR1 SGHRS, CDR2 YFSETQ. Trimming shortened V by 0 bases and J by 7 bases, and 13 bases separated the two germline ends. This CDR3 has 15 residues. The CDR3 nucleotides are TGCGCCAGCAGCTTGGGGGGTACGCAAGGTGAAAAACTGTTTTTT. It is translated as CASSLGGTQGEKLFF.

This clonotype was observed a few times. This chain joins TRBV5-8 and TRBJ1-2; 7 bases are shared with TRBD1. CDR3 length equals 13 residues. Trimming removed 4 bases from V and 5 bases from J; junction bases left unmatched: 5. Per the germline V gene, CDR1 is SGHTS and CDR2 is YDEGEE. CDR3 region: CASSQGEGYGYTF. In DNA, the CDR3 is TGTGCCAGCAGCCAGGGGGAGGGGTATGGCTACACCTTC.

The table lists this clonotype with many counts. The genes are TRBV29-1 and TRBJ2-1; 10 bases align to TRBD2. The CDR3 loop spans 15 amino acids. Per the germline V gene, CDR1 is SQVTM and CDR2 is ANQGSEA. V shed 3 bases and J 5 bases; nucleotides not matched to a gene: 7. The CDR3 loop is CSVDDGTSANNEQFF. DNA of the CDR3: TGCAGCGTTGACGACGGGACTAGCGCGAACAATGAGCAGTTCTTC.

This clonotype was picked up many times. The chain joins TRBV20-1 to TRBJ2-1; the match to TRBD2 covers 8 bases. Germline lookup yields CDR1 DFQATT and CDR2 SNEGSKA (reference sequence). J gave up 3 bases and V 5 bases, and 6 bases lay outside the gene matches. The CDR3 spans 14 residues. CDR3 coding DNA: TGCAGTGCTCTGGGACTAGGAAACTACAATGAGCAGTTCTTC. Amino acid sequence: CSALGLGNYNEQFF.

This clonotype was seen many times. The chain has TRBV4-1 and TRBJ1-1, with unresolved D. The CDR3 runs to 14 residues. Germline-derived CDR1 and CDR2 are MGHRA and YSYEKL. V lost 2 bases and J lost 0, with 7 bases in between. CDR3 loop: CASSQNGVNTEAFF. The CDR3, as DNA: TGCGCCAGCAGCCAAAATGGGGTGAACACTGAAGCTTTCTTT.